The T cell receptor beta chain described here comes from a study of cytomegalovirus exposure and HLA in healthy donors. General study results and limits: The classifier was said to identify cytomegalovirus status with high specificity and sensitivity. Productive status was seen about 90% or about 30% of the time for most TCR beta V segments in an earlier analysis. A later analysis linked a missense DCLRE1C variant to TCR beta V- and J-gene trimming.

PCR involved 60 Vbeta and 13 Jbeta primers. Profiled with immunoSEQ multiplex PCR; TCRdb holds only in-frame clones, not every one. The table has around 130,000 clones, just under 80% seen once; the top ten hold about 1.8%. V shed 1 base, J shed 3 bases, and the junction held 6 bases outside the gene matches. This CDR3 is 15 amino acids long. CDR1 and CDR2 from the germline V gene are SGHVS and FQNEAQ. Note on this clone: Its antigen is undetermined.

The clonotype comes from a middle-aged woman in good health and CMV-seronegative. The chain links TRBV7-8 to TRBJ2-7; 7 bases match TRBD1. The sequencing input was PBMCs. CDR3 sequence reads: CASSLGGQRNYEQYF. The CDR3 DNA reads as TGTGCCAGCAGCTTAGGGGGACAGCGAAACTACGAGCAGTACTTC.